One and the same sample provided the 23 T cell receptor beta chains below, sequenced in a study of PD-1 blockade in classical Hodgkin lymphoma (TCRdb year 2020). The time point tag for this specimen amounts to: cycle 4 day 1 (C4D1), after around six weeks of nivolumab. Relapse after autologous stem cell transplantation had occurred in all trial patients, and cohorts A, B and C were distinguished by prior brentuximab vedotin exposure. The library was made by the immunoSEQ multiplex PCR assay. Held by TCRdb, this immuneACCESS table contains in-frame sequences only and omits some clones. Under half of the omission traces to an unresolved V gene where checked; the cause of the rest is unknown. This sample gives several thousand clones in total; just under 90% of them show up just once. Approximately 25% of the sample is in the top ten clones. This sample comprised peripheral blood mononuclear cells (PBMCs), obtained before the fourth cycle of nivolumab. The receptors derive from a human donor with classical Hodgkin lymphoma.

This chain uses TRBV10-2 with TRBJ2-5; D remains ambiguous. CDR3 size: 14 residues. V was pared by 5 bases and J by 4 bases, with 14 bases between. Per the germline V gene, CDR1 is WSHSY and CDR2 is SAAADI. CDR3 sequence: CASSPGVTGETQYF. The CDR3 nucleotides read TGCGCCAGCAGTCCCGGCGTTACGGGAGAGACCCAGTACTTC.

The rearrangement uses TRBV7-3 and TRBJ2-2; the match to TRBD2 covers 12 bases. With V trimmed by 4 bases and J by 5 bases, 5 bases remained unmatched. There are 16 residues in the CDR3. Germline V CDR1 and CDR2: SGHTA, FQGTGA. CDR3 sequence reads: CASSSPSGGATGELFF. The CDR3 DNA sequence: TGTGCCAGCAGCTCCCCTAGCGGGGGGGCAACCGGGGAGCTGTTTTTT.

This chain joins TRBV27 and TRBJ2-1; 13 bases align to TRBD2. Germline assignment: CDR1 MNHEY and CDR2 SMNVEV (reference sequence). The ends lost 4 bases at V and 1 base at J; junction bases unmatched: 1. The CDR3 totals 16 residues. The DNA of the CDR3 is TGTGCCAGCAGTTGGGGACTAGCGGGATCCTACAATGAGCAGTTCTTC. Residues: CASSWGLAGSYNEQFF.

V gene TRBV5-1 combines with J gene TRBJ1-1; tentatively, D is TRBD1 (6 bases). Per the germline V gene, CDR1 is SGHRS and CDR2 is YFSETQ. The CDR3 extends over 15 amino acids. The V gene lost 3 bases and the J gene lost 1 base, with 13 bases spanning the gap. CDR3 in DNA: TGCGCCAGCAGCTCCGGGGGACAACCGAACACTGAAGCTTTCTTT. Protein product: CASSSGGQPNTEAFF.

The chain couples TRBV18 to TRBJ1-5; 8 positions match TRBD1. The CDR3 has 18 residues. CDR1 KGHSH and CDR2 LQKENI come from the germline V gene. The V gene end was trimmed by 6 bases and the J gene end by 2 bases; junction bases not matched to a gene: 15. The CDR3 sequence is CASSSGLGQGIGNQPQHF. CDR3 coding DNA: TGTGCCAGCTCCTCTGGTCTAGGACAGGGTATCGGCAATCAGCCCCAGCATTTT.

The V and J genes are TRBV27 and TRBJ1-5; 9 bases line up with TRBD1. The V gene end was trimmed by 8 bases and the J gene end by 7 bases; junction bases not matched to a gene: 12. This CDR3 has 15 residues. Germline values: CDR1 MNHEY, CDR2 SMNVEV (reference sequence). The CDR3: CASGQGIDFGQPQHF. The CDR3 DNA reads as TGTGCCAGCGGACAGGGGATCGATTTCGGGCAGCCCCAGCATTTT.

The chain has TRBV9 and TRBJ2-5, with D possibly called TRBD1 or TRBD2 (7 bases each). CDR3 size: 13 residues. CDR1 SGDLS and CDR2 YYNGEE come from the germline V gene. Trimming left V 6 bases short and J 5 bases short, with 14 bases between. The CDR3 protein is CASNQGEGETQYF. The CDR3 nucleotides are TGTGCCAGCAATCAGGGGGAGGGGGAGACCCAGTACTTC.

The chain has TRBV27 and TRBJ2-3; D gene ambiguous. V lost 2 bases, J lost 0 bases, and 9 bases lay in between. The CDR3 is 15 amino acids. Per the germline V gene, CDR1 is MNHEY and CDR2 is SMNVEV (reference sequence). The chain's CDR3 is CASSLGPSSTDTQYF. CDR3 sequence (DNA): TGTGCCAGCAGTTTAGGTCCCTCTAGCACAGATACGCAGTATTTT.

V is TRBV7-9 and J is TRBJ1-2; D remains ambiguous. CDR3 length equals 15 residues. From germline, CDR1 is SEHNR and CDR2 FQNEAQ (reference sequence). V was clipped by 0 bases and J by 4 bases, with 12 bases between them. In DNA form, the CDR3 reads TGTGCCAGCAGCTTAGCGACGACCTTACTCTATGGCTACACCTTC. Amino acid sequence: CASSLATTLLYGYTF.

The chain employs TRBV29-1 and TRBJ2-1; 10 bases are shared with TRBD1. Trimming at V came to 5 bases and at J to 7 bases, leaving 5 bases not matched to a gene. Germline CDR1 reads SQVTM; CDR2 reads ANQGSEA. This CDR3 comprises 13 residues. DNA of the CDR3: TGCAGCGTTCGGGACAGGGGATGGAATGAGCAGTTCTTC. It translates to CSVRDRGWNEQFF.

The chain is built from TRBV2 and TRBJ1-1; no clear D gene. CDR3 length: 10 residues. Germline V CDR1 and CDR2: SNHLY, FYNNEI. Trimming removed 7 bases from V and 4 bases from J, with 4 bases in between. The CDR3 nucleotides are TGTGCCAGCACGAGCACTGAAGCTTTCTTT. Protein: CASTSTEAFF.

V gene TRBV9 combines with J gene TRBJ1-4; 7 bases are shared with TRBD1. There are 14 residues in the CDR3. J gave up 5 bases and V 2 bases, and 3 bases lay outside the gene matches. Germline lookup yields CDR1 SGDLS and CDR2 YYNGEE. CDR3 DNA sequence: TGTGCCAGCAGCGTGGGGACAGCCAATGAAAAACTGTTTTTT. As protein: CASSVGTANEKLFF.

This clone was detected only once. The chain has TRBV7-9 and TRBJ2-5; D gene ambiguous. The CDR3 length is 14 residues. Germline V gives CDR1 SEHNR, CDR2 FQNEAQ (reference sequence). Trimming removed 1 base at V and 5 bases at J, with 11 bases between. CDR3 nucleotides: TGTGCCAGCAGCTTAGGAGACGGGCGCGAGACCCAGTACTTC. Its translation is CASSLGDGRETQYF.

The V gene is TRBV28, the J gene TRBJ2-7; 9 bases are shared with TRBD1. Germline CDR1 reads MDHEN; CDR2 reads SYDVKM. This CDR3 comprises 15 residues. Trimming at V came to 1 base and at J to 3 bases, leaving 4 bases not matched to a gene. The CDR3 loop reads CASSLLGTGNYEQYF. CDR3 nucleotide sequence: TGTGCCAGCAGTTTATTAGGGACAGGGAACTACGAGCAGTACTTC.

CDR3: CASSAQTGTGSLGYTF. The CDR3 DNA reads as TGTGCCAGCAGCGCACAAACCGGGACAGGGAGTCTAGGCTACACCTTC. The rearrangement links TRBV9 to TRBJ1-2; 9 nucleotides agree with TRBD1. Germline assignment: CDR1 SGDLS and CDR2 YYNGEE. J lost 8 bases, V lost 3 bases, and 14 bases had no gene match. CDR3 length: 16 amino acids.

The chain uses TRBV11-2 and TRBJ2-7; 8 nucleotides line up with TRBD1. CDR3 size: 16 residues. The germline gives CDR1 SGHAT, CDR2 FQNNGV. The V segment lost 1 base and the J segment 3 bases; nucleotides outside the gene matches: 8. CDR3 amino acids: CASSLAQGAFSYEQYF. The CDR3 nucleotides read TGTGCCAGCAGCTTAGCCCAGGGGGCGTTCAGCTACGAGCAGTACTTC.

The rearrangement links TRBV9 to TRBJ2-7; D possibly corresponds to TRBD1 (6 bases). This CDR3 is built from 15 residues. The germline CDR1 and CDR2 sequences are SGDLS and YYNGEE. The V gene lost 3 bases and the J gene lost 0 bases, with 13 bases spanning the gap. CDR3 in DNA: TGTGCCAGCAGCGCCAGTGGACAGAGCTCCTACGAGCAGTACTTC. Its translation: CASSASGQSSYEQYF.

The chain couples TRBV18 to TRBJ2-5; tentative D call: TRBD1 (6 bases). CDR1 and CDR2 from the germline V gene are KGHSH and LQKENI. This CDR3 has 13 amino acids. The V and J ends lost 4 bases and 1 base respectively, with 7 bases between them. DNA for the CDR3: TGTGCCAGCTCACGGGACACCCAAGAGACCCAGTACTTC. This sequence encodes CASSRDTQETQYF.

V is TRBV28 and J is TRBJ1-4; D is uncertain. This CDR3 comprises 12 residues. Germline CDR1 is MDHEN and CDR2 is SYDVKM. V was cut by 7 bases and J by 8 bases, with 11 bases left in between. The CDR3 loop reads CASKDVEEKLFF. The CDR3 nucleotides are TGTGCCAGCAAAGACGTGGAGGAAAAACTGTTTTTT.

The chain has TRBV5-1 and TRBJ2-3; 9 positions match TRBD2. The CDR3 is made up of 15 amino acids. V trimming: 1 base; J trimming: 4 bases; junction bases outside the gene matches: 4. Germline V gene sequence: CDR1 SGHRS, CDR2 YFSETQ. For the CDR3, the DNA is TGCGCCAGCAGCTTGTGGGGCGGGGGGGCAGATACGCAGTATTTT. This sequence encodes CASSLWGGGADTQYF.

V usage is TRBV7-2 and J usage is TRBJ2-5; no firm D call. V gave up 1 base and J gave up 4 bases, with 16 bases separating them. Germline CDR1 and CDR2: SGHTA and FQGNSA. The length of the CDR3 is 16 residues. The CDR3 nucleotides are TGTGCCAGCAGCTTAGATCTTGGGTTCGTTGGAGAGACCCAGTACTTC. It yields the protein CASSLDLGFVGETQYF.

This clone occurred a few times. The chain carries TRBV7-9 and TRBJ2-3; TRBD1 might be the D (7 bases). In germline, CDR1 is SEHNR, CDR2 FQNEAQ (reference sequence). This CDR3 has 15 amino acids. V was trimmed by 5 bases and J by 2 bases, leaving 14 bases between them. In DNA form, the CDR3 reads TGTGCCAGCAGCCAGGACAGGAGGGTCACAGATACGCAGTATTTT. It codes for CASSQDRRVTDTQYF.

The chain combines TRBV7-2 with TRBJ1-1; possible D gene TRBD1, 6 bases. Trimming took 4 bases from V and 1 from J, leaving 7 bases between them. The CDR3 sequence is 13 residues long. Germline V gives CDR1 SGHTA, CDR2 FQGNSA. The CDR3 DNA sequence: TGTGCCAGCAGCTCGGACAGGAACACTGAAGCTTTCTTT. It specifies CASSSDRNTEAFF.